The 23 T cell receptor beta chains below all came from one sample that was sequenced in a study of PD-1 blockade in classical Hodgkin lymphoma. Sequencing used immunoSEQ multiplex PCR; TCRdb keeps in-frame clones, though not all of them. This table holds 10,000 to 15,000 clones, roughly 83% found once. Sample time point: cycle 4 day 1 (C4D1), after 6 weeks of nivolumab. Brentuximab vedotin exposure varied among the patients, all of whom had relapsed after autologous stem cell transplantation. Investigators isolated CD4+ T cells from thawed PBMCs through magnetic negative selection. The sequencing here drew on CD4+ T cells from blood, taken before the fourth cycle of nivolumab. Source of these receptors: a human donor with classical Hodgkin lymphoma.

The chain recombines TRBV28 with TRBJ1-1; 7 positions agree with TRBD1. Germline V lookup: CDR1 MDHEN, CDR2 SYDVKM. V dropped 5 bases and J dropped 0; count of bases not matched to a gene: 3. The CDR3 loop spans 14 amino acids. The CDR3, as DNA: TGTGCCAGCAGTGGGACAGTCATGAACACTGAAGCTTTCTTT. Translation: CASSGTVMNTEAFF.

The genes are TRBV25-1 and TRBJ1-6, with 9 positions matching TRBD1. J gave up 6 bases and V 4 bases, and 4 bases lay outside the gene matches. CDR1 MGHDK and CDR2 SYGVNS come from the germline V gene. The CDR3 loop spans 15 amino acids. The CDR3 DNA reads as TGTGCCAGCAGTGTCGGGACAGGGCCTAATTCACCCCTCCACTTT. Protein sequence: CASSVGTGPNSPLHF.

CDR3 DNA: TGTGCCAGTAGTATGACATCGAACACTGAAGCTTTCTTT. This translates into CASSMTSNTEAFF. The J gene is TRBJ1-1, the V gene TRBV19; D gene ambiguous. The CDR3 contains 13 residues. The germline V gene encodes CDR1 LNHDA and CDR2 SQIVND (reference sequence). Trimming removed 3 bases at V and 1 base at J, with 6 bases between.

The chain combines TRBV2 with TRBJ1-4, with D perhaps TRBD1 (5 bases). CDR1 and CDR2 (germline): SNHLY, FYNNEI. The CDR3 extends over 16 amino acids. The ends were cut back, 3 bases at V and 8 bases at J, with 19 bases in the middle. This CDR3 is CASSEDSRWKGEKLFF. As DNA, the CDR3 is TGTGCCAGCAGTGAGGATTCCAGGTGGAAGGGGGAAAAACTGTTTTTT.

The J gene is TRBJ2-5, the V gene TRBV10-3, with 12 nucleotides matching TRBD2. Germline V gives CDR1 ENHRY, CDR2 SYGVKD. The CDR3 has 17 residues. V dropped 3 bases and J dropped 5; count of bases not matched to a gene: 10. This CDR3 reads CAISETSGGLRRETQYF. The DNA for the CDR3 is TGTGCCATCAGTGAAACTAGCGGGGGGCTTCGGCGGGAGACCCAGTACTTC.

The count of this clone is one. The gene calls are TRBV5-5 and TRBJ1-1; D gene unclear. CDR1 and CDR2 from the germline V gene are SGHKS and YYEKEE (reference sequence). This CDR3 has 13 residues. Trimming removed 6 bases from V and 1 base from J, with 10 bases in between. CDR3 sequence (DNA): TGTGCCAGCACCTGGGAACGGAACACTGAAGCTTTCTTT. It specifies CASTWERNTEAFF.

This clone was detected once. This chain connects TRBV19 to TRBJ2-6; a possible D gene is TRBD1 (6 bases). This CDR3 is built from 14 residues. Germline V CDR1 and CDR2: LNHDA, SQIVND (reference sequence). With 5 bases removed from V and 4 bases from J, the gap between germline ends came to 9 bases. CDR3 protein: CASSPGQGANVLTF. CDR3 DNA sequence: TGTGCCAGTAGTCCCGGACAGGGGGCCAACGTCCTGACTTTC.

The V call is TRBV10-3, the J call TRBJ2-1, with D perhaps matching TRBD1 (7 bases). The CDR3 spans 12 residues. Trimming took 10 bases from V and 7 from J, leaving 14 bases between them. Germline V gene data show CDR1 as ENHRY and CDR2 as SYGVKD. The CDR3 spells CATAGGLNEQFF. In DNA, the CDR3 is TGTGCCACTGCAGGGGGGCTAAATGAGCAGTTCTTC.

The chain combines TRBV12-5 with TRBJ1-1, with D hard to call. The CDR3 totals 19 residues. Germline CDR1 LGHNT, CDR2 FRNRAP. Between the trimmed V and J ends, which lost 1 base and 0 bases, there was a span of 21 bases. The chain's CDR3 is CASGLASKEGSGLNTEAFF. Written as DNA, the CDR3 is TGTGCTAGTGGTTTGGCCTCTAAGGAGGGTAGTGGGTTGAACACTGAAGCTTTCTTT.

The V and J genes are TRBV4-1 and TRBJ2-3, with a tentative D call TRBD2 (5 bases). This CDR3 region has 14 residues. The germline V and J ends were trimmed by 4 bases and 1 base, with 9 bases remaining between them. Germline V CDR1 and CDR2: MGHRA, YSYEKL. This CDR3 reads CASSPTEGTDTQYF. CDR3 sequence (DNA): TGCGCCAGCAGCCCTACGGAGGGCACAGATACGCAGTATTTT.

The rearrangement joins TRBV5-6 to TRBJ2-7; D is perhaps TRBD1 (6 bases). From germline, CDR1 is SGHDT and CDR2 YYEEEE. The CDR3 is made up of 16 amino acids. V gave up 0 bases and J gave up 3 bases, with 16 bases separating them. CDR3 coding DNA: TGTGCCAGCAGCTTGGTATCAGGGGCCAACTACTACGAGCAGTACTTC. This sequence encodes CASSLVSGANYYEQYF. Looking up the rest from reference TRBV5-6 and TRBJ2-7 gives the full variable domain: DAGVTQSPTHLIKTRGQQVTLRCSPKSGHDTVSWYQQALGQGPQFIFQYYEEEERQRGNFPDRFSGHQFPNYSSELNVNALLLGDSALYLCASSLVSGANYYEQYFGPGTRLTVT.

The chain links TRBV28 to TRBJ2-1; D remains unclear. The CDR3 has 11 residues. Trimming stripped 2 bases from V and 9 bases from J, with 5 bases between. The germline gives CDR1 MDHEN, CDR2 SYDVKM. The CDR3 here is CASSLNLEQFF. The CDR3 DNA reads as TGTGCCAGCAGTTTAAATCTTGAGCAGTTCTTC.

The CDR3, as DNA: TGCGCCAGCAGTCTACAGCATTATGGCTACACCTTC. This encodes CASSLQHYGYTF. The chain carries TRBV10-2 and TRBJ1-2; D not resolved. V lost 5 bases and J 5 bases, leaving 9 bases between the germline ends. Germline CDR1 is WSHSY and CDR2 is SAAADI. The CDR3 covers 12 residues.

The chain recombines TRBV20-1 with TRBJ1-1, with TRBD1 matching over 7 bases. V shed 6 bases and J 10 bases; nucleotides not matched to a gene: 8. CDR1 is DFQATT and CDR2 is SNEGSKA in the germline V gene (reference sequence). This CDR3 is built from 11 residues. CDR3 amino acids: CSAPLQGPAFF. Here the CDR3 DNA reads TGCAGTGCCCCCCTACAGGGGCCAGCTTTCTTT.

A few counts support this clone. The J gene is TRBJ1-2, the V gene TRBV30, with TRBD1 matching 9 bases. Germline CDR1 reads GTSNPN; CDR2 reads SVGIG (reference sequence). CDR3 length: 13 residues. The ends lost 3 bases at V and 8 bases at J; junction bases unmatched: 7. This CDR3 is CAWRNTGGEGYTF. Here the CDR3 DNA reads TGTGCCTGGAGAAACACAGGGGGCGAAGGCTACACCTTC.

The V gene is TRBV27, the J gene TRBJ1-6; possibly TRBD1 for D (5 bases). This CDR3 comprises 14 residues. V gave up 4 bases and J gave up 9 bases, with 13 bases separating them. From germline, CDR1 is MNHEY and CDR2 SMNVEV (reference sequence). The CDR3 DNA follows: TGTGCCAGCAGTTGGGGGACCCAATCTTCACCCCTCCACTTT. This sequence encodes CASSWGTQSSPLHF.

The chain recombines TRBV11-3 with TRBJ1-1; TRBD1 matches at 9 bases. This CDR3 contains 18 residues. Germline lookup yields CDR1 SGHNT and CDR2 YENEEA. V shed 0 bases, J shed 0 bases, and the junction held 8 bases outside the gene matches. The CDR3 region has the DNA TGTGCCAGCAGCTTAGAGACTCGGACAGGGGTTTTGAACACTGAAGCTTTCTTT. Its translation is CASSLETRTGVLNTEAFF.

The chain employs TRBV5-1 and TRBJ1-1, with 8 positions matching TRBD1. V lost 5 bases, J lost 4 bases, and 7 bases stayed unmatched. This CDR3 comprises 14 residues. The germline gives CDR1 SGHRS, CDR2 YFSETQ. CDR3 in DNA: TGCGCCAGCAGGCAGATGACAGGGGCCACTGAAGCTTTCTTT. This codes for CASRQMTGATEAFF.

This chain connects TRBV2 to TRBJ1-5; TRBD1 might be the D (6 bases). The CDR3 spans 13 residues. Germline V lookup: CDR1 SNHLY, CDR2 FYNNEI. V dropped 6 bases and J dropped 2 bases, with 8 bases sitting between them. The CDR3 protein is CASSPGGNQPQHF. The CDR3 DNA reads as TGTGCCAGCAGCCCAGGGGGCAATCAGCCCCAGCATTTT.

About this clone: The identical CDR3 is also encoded by other nucleotide sequences in the sample. The V gene is TRBV5-1, the J gene TRBJ1-1, with 8 bases fitting TRBD1. Germline values: CDR1 SGHRS, CDR2 YFSETQ. The CDR3 has 13 residues. Unmatched junction bases numbered 1, after V lost 3 bases and J lost 3 bases. CDR3 coding DNA: TGCGCCAGCAGCTCGGACAGGGACACTGAAGCTTTCTTT. Protein product: CASSSDRDTEAFF.

V usage is TRBV5-4 and J usage is TRBJ1-1; D ambiguous. The CDR3 spans 15 residues. Trimming took 1 base from V and 3 from J, leaving 13 bases between them. Germline assignment: CDR1 SGHNT and CDR2 YYREEE (reference sequence). The CDR3 DNA follows: TGTGCCAGCAGCTTGATTTACTTAGAGCACACTGAAGCTTTCTTT. Its protein product is CASSLIYLEHTEAFF.

The genes are TRBV28 and TRBJ2-7, with D perhaps TRBD1 (5 bases). V lost 3 bases, J lost 3 bases, and 12 bases lay in between. There are 14 residues in the CDR3. The germline V gene encodes CDR1 MDHEN and CDR2 SYDVKM. The CDR3 DNA is TGTGCCAGCAGTTTTCCCGACAGTGGCTACGAGCAGTACTTC. This codes for CASSFPDSGYEQYF.

The table lists this clone with a few counts. The chain is built from TRBV10-3 and TRBJ1-1; TRBD1 might be the D (5 bases). Per germline, CDR1 ENHRY and CDR2 SYGVKD. The CDR3 has 12 residues. V shed 7 bases and J shed 1 base, with 7 bases lying between them. The CDR3: CAIKQENTEAFF. CDR3 nucleotide sequence: TGTGCCATCAAACAGGAGAACACTGAAGCTTTCTTT.